Listed below are T cell receptor beta chains from one sample, sequenced in a study of CD8+ T cells in alopecia areata. The method was immunoSEQ multiplex PCR; TCRdb's version includes in-frame clones alone and lacks a portion of them. The sample carries about 180,000 clones, 53% recorded once. The sample consisted of CD8+ T cells sorted from blood, taken at week 24, from a patient treated with tofacitinib. The receptors were sampled from a human donor with alopecia areata. CDR3s include the opening cysteine and the closing phenylalanine or tryptophan. Fields, in order: V gene, clone size, J gene, D gene, CDR3 protein, CDR3 DNA. A D gene is named only where the DNA matches it firmly. Size is omitted from some rows. Given values are once, few, many or a class for expanded clones.

V gene: TRBV7-7; clone size: .; J gene: TRBJ1-1; D gene: .; CDR3 protein: CASSLSRGTEAFF; CDR3 DNA: TGTGCCAGCAGCTTGAGTCGCGGGACTGAAGCTTTCTTT
V gene: TRBV7-9; clone size: .; J gene: TRBJ1-6; D gene: TRBD1; CDR3 protein: CASSFVRGDSPLHF; CDR3 DNA: TGTGCCAGCAGCTTCGTCAGGGGGGACTCACCCCTCCACTTT
V gene: TRBV19; clone size: .; J gene: TRBJ2-1; D gene: TRBD2; CDR3 protein: CASSIGGGPRDEQFF; CDR3 DNA: TGTGCCAGTAGTATTGGCGGGGGGCCCCGAGATGAGCAGTTCTTC
V gene: TRBV7-6; clone size: .; J gene: TRBJ1-4; D gene: .; CDR3 protein: CASSAQAGEANEKLFF; CDR3 DNA: TGTGCCAGCAGCGCACAAGCAGGGGAAGCTAATGAAAAACTGTTTTTT
V gene: TRBV25-1; clone size: .; J gene: TRBJ1-2; D gene: .; CDR3 protein: CASSEYGGLYGYTF; CDR3 DNA: TGTGCCAGCAGTGAATACGGCGGCCTCTATGGCTACACCTTC
V gene: TRBV9; clone size: once; J gene: TRBJ2-3; D gene: .; CDR3 protein: CASSGPIPEGARTDTQYF; CDR3 DNA: TGTGCCAGCAGCGGCCCTATCCCGGAGGGGGCGAGGACAGATACGCAGTATTTT
V gene: TRBV4-3; clone size: .; J gene: TRBJ2-7; D gene: .; CDR3 protein: CASSQDMARYEQYF; CDR3 DNA: TGCGCCAGCAGCCAAGATATGGCGCGCTACGAGCAGTACTTC
V gene: TRBV9; clone size: many; J gene: TRBJ2-3; D gene: .; CDR3 protein: CASSVEGVLADTQYF; CDR3 DNA: TGTGCCAGCAGCGTAGAAGGGGTTCTTGCAGATACGCAGTATTTT
V gene: TRBV5-6; clone size: .; J gene: TRBJ2-1; D gene: TRBD1; CDR3 protein: CASSWAGTGENEQFF; CDR3 DNA: TGTGCCAGCAGCTGGGCCGGGACAGGGGAGAATGAGCAGTTCTTC
V gene: TRBV7-6; clone size: few; J gene: TRBJ1-3; D gene: .; CDR3 protein: CASVPGGGNTIYF; CDR3 DNA: TGTGCCAGCGTCCCGGGGGGAGGAAACACCATATATTTT
V gene: TRBV27; clone size: .; J gene: TRBJ1-2; D gene: .; CDR3 protein: CASSSSGAGYTF; CDR3 DNA: TGTGCCAGCAGTTCATCCGGGGCCGGCTACACCTTC
V gene: TRBV29-1; clone size: .; J gene: TRBJ2-3; D gene: TRBD1; CDR3 protein: CSVRTGGTDTQYF; CDR3 DNA: TGCAGCGTTCGGACAGGGGGCACAGATACGCAGTATTTT
V gene: TRBV18; clone size: .; J gene: TRBJ2-7; D gene: .; CDR3 protein: CASSGGSTYEQYF; CDR3 DNA: TGTGCCAGCTCAGGGGGGAGTACCTACGAGCAGTACTTC
V gene: TRBV30; clone size: .; J gene: TRBJ2-5; D gene: TRBD2; CDR3 protein: CAWSVMSSGVGETQYF; CDR3 DNA: TGTGCCTGGAGTGTAATGTCCAGCGGGGTCGGAGAGACCCAGTACTTC
V gene: TRBV27; clone size: few; J gene: TRBJ1-2; D gene: .; CDR3 protein: CASGYPSGGQGYTF; CDR3 DNA: TGTGCCAGCGGTTACCCTTCGGGGGGGCAGGGCTACACCTTC
V gene: TRBV7-2; clone size: .; J gene: TRBJ1-5; D gene: .; CDR3 protein: CASSSRSEGGFSNQPQHF; CDR3 DNA: TGTGCCAGCAGCTCTAGGTCCGAAGGAGGGTTCAGCAATCAGCCCCAGCATTTT
V gene: TRBV6-1; clone size: .; J gene: TRBJ2-7; D gene: .; CDR3 protein: CASSASGPSGYEQYF; CDR3 DNA: TGTGCCAGCAGCGCCTCGGGACCGTCGGGCTACGAGCAGTACTTC
V gene: TRBV4-3; clone size: once; J gene: TRBJ2-3; D gene: TRBD2; CDR3 protein: CASSRRLAGAGDTQYF; CDR3 DNA: TGCGCCAGCAGCCGCCGACTAGCGGGGGCTGGAGATACGCAGTATTTT
V gene: TRBV30; clone size: .; J gene: TRBJ2-7; D gene: TRBD1; CDR3 protein: CAGRPGQGYEQYF; CDR3 DNA: TGTGCCGGAAGACCGGGACAGGGGTACGAGCAGTACTTC
V gene: TRBV5-4; clone size: once; J gene: TRBJ2-2; D gene: TRBD2; CDR3 protein: CASSLAGDTGELFF; CDR3 DNA: TGTGCCAGCAGCTTAGCGGGGGACACCGGGGAGCTGTTTTTT
V gene: TRBV7-2; clone size: .; J gene: TRBJ2-7; D gene: .; CDR3 protein: CASSLGGSRHEQYF; CDR3 DNA: TGTGCCAGCAGCTTAGGGGGCAGTCGACACGAGCAGTACTTC
V gene: TRBV6-5; clone size: few; J gene: TRBJ1-2; D gene: .; CDR3 protein: CASRGADYGYTF; CDR3 DNA: TGTGCCAGCAGGGGCGCGGACTATGGCTACACCTTC
V gene: TRBV11-1; clone size: .; J gene: TRBJ2-5; D gene: .; CDR3 protein: CASSPPSGTSKETQYF; CDR3 DNA: TGTGCCAGCAGCCCACCATCCGGGACATCTAAAGAGACCCAGTACTTC
V gene: TRBV30; clone size: .; J gene: TRBJ2-2; D gene: .; CDR3 protein: CAWSRPVANTGELFF; CDR3 DNA: TGTGCCTGGAGTCGCCCGGTCGCGAACACCGGGGAGCTGTTTTTT